The rows below give T cell receptor beta chains drawn from one sample of a study of memory CD4+ T cells and cytomegalovirus serostatus. Libraries were prepared by immunoSEQ multiplex PCR; TCRdb keeps only in-frame clonotypes and omits some of them. This table holds some 53,000 clones, 60% to 80% found once. The specimen sequenced was memory CD4+ T cells from blood. The receptors shown here come from an adult in good health and CMV-seronegative. Both conserved end residues are part of each CDR3. A D gene is named only where the DNA matches it firmly. Clone sizes are given selectively: once, few, many, or a class where the clone is expanded.

TRBJ2-3 TRBD2 TRBV19 - CASSWEGDTQYF TGTGCCAGTAGCTGGGAGGGGGATACGCAGTATTTT
TRBJ2-7 - TRBV5-1 - CASSAASGAEQYF TGCGCCAGCAGCGCCGCCTCAGGGGCCGAGCAGTACTTC
TRBJ1-4 - TRBV7-6 once CASSSAGTEKLFF TGTGCCAGCAGCTCGGCAGGAACCGAAAAACTGTTTTTT
TRBJ2-5 TRBD2 TRBV6-5 - CASSLLAGGRETQYF TGTGCCAGCAGTTTACTAGCGGGGGGCCGGGAGACCCAGTACTTC
TRBJ2-5 - TRBV28 few CASQRKQPQETQYF TGTGCCAGCCAACGAAAGCAGCCACAAGAGACCCAGTACTTC
TRBJ1-3 - TRBV6-5 - CASRAGTGNTIYF TGTGCCAGCCGAGCGGGAACTGGAAACACCATATATTTT
TRBJ2-2 - TRBV2 - CASHSDSGGQLFF TGTGCCAGTCATTCGGACAGTGGCGGGCAGCTGTTTTTT
TRBJ2-3 - TRBV5-6 - CASSRITGSTDTQYF TGTGCCAGCAGCCGCATCACAGGGAGCACAGATACGCAGTATTTT
TRBJ2-7 TRBD1 TRBV5-1 - CASSLADRDVSEQYF TGCGCCAGCAGCTTGGCGGACAGGGACGTCAGCGAGCAGTACTTC
TRBJ2-2 - TRBV6-5 few CASSYLAENTGELFF TGTGCCAGCAGTTACTTGGCCGAAAACACCGGGGAGCTGTTTTTT
TRBJ1-2 - TRBV15 few CATSGIRGYGYTF TGTGCCACCAGCGGAATCCGTGGCTATGGCTACACCTTC
TRBJ2-7 TRBD1 TRBV7-8 - CASSPIPLRDRVTYEQYF TGTGCCAGCAGCCCCATTCCCCTCCGGGACAGGGTAACCTACGAGCAGTACTTC
TRBJ2-3 - TRBV7-8 - CASSPSRATDTQYF TGTGCCAGCAGCCCTTCTCGGGCCACAGATACGCAGTATTTT
TRBJ2-5 - TRBV29-1 - CSVESGNQETQYF TGCAGCGTTGAATCGGGCAACCAAGAGACCCAGTACTTC
TRBJ2-4 - TRBV7-9 - CASSSPQAQAKNIQYF TGTGCCAGCAGCTCCCCCCAGGCCCAAGCCAAAAACATTCAGTACTTC
TRBJ2-5 - TRBV28 - CASSSIQLGTQYF TGTGCCAGCAGTTCCATCCAGCTCGGGACCCAGTACTTC
TRBJ2-2 - TRBV9 - CASSLITGELFF TGTGCCAGCAGCCTCATCACCGGGGAGCTGTTTTTT
TRBJ1-2 - TRBV5-6 - CASSLSGYGYTF TGTGCCAGCAGCTTGTCGGGGTATGGCTACACCTTC
TRBJ1-2 - TRBV7-9 - CASSLAGATYGYTF TGTGCCAGCAGCTTAGCGGGGGCAACCTATGGCTACACCTTC
TRBJ1-2 - TRBV10-3 few CATMQERNYGYTF TGTGCCACCATGCAGGAGAGAAACTATGGCTACACCTTC
TRBJ1-5 - TRBV6-1 - CASSEGSRPNQPQHF TGTGCCAGCAGTGAAGGAAGCAGGCCCAATCAGCCCCAGCATTTT
TRBJ2-2 - TRBV6-4 once CASSRDPLSGELFF TGTGCCAGCAGCCGGGACCCTTTGTCCGGGGAGCTGTTTTTT
TRBJ1-4 - TRBV2 - CASNQRGEKLFF TGTGCCAGCAATCAAAGAGGGGAAAAACTGTTTTTT
TRBJ1-1 TRBD1 TRBV5-6 - CASSSTGIGTEAFF TGTGCCAGCAGCTCGACAGGGATAGGGACTGAAGCTTTCTTT
TRBJ2-1 - TRBV18 - CASSPQSDYEQFF TGTGCCAGCTCACCACAAAGCGACTATGAGCAGTTCTTC
TRBJ1-6 - TRBV27 - CASSLDSYSPLHF TGTGCCAGCAGTTTAGACAGCTATTCACCCCTCCACTTT
TRBJ2-7 TRBD1 TRBV6-6 - CAAGDRGSYEQYF TGTGCCGCGGGGGACAGGGGTTCCTACGAGCAGTACTTC
TRBJ2-1 - TRBV9 once CASSEGPYNEQFF TGTGCCAGCAGCGAAGGACCCTACAATGAGCAGTTCTTC
TRBJ2-7 TRBD2 TRBV29-1 - CSVRGDYEQYF TGCAGCGTTCGGGGGGACTACGAGCAGTACTTC
TRBJ2-1 - TRBV6-1 - CASSDRGFTEQFF TGTGCCAGCAGTGACCGGGGTTTCACTGAGCAGTTCTTC
TRBJ1-1 TRBD1 TRBV6-6 - CASTVGQGGSEAFF TGTGCCAGCACCGTGGGACAGGGAGGGTCGGAAGCTTTCTTT
TRBJ2-1 TRBD1 TRBV18 - CASSPVRGQEYNEQFF TGTGCCAGCTCACCGGTCCGGGGACAGGAGTACAATGAGCAGTTCTTC
TRBJ2-6 - TRBV4-2 - CASSQVAALGANVLTF TGTGCCAGCAGCCAAGTAGCTGCGTTGGGGGCCAACGTCCTGACTTTC
TRBJ2-1 - TRBV11-3 - CASSLLAPSEQFF TGTGCCAGCAGCTTACTAGCTCCCAGTGAGCAGTTCTTC
TRBJ1-6 TRBD1 TRBV6-5 - CASCRAGGNSPLHF TGTGCCAGCTGTCGTGCAGGGGGAAATTCACCCCTCCACTTT
TRBJ2-7 TRBD1 TRBV2 - CASSEIGQGNYEQYF TGTGCCAGCAGTGAAATAGGACAGGGGAACTACGAGCAGTACTTC